What follows are 7 T cell receptor beta chains derived from one specimen sequenced in a study of blood T cell repertoires in COVID-19. Clones were read by immunoSEQ multiplex PCR, and TCRdb kept only the in-frame ones, dropping some. Of 120,000 or so clones listed, around 79% were seen once; the top ten hold roughly 17%. Sequencing was done on a sample of peripheral blood. The source of these receptors is a woman older than 75 with active or convalescent COVID-19.

The chain uses TRBV3-1 (or the pseudogene TRBV3-2) and TRBJ2-3; D uncertain. Trimming removed 3 bases at V and 7 bases at J, with 8 bases between. Looked up from germline, CDR1 is LGHDT and CDR2 is YNNKEL (reference sequence). The CDR3 covers 12 residues. The CDR3 DNA sequence: TGTGCCAGCAGCCACCCTAGGAATACGCAGTATTTT. Protein: CASSHPRNTQYF.

The chain carries TRBV1 and TRBJ1-2; the table gives TRBD1 as D, unverified against the DNA. TRBV1 is described as a pseudogene. CDR3 length: 14 residues. CDR3 sequence: CTSSGYRDNYGYTF. CDR3 bases: TGCACCAGCAGCGGGTACAGAGATAACTATGGCTACACCTTC.

The V gene is TRBV2, the J gene TRBJ2-7; D may be TRBD1 (5 bases). Germline CDR1 is SNHLY and CDR2 is FYNNEI. The CDR3 sequence is 14 residues long. The V end lost 6 bases, the J end lost 0 bases, and 12 bases lay between the germline ends. This CDR3 reads CASRQLQDSYEQYF. For the CDR3, the DNA is TGTGCCAGCAGGCAACTACAGGACTCCTACGAGCAGTACTTC. Using reference TRBV2 and TRBJ2-7 for the parts outside the CDR3, the full variable domain is EPEVTQTPSHQVTQMGQEVILRCVPISNHLYFYWYRQILGQKVEFLVSFYNNEISEKSEIFDDQFSVERPDGSNFTLKIRSTKLEDSAMYFCASRQLQDSYEQYFGPGTRLTVT.

This clone was found a few times. The V gene is TRBV15, the J gene TRBJ2-5, with 11 nucleotides matching TRBD1. CDR1 LNHNV and CDR2 YYDKDF come from the germline V gene (reference sequence). CDR3 length equals 16 residues. V lost 1 base, J lost 5 bases, and 6 bases stayed unmatched. The CDR3 nucleotides read TGTGCCACCAGCAGAGGAGGACAGGGGGCTGGGGAGACCCAGTACTTC. Translated, it gives CATSRGGQGAGETQYF.

In this sample, this clone turned up a few times. Here the CDR3 DNA reads TGCAGCGGCACATCAGGGGACGAGCAGTACTTC. Translated: CSGTSGDEQYF. The rearrangement joins TRBV29-1 to TRBJ2-7; possible D gene TRBD1, 6 bases. The CDR3 runs to 11 residues. V dropped 7 bases and J dropped 5 bases, with 12 bases sitting between them. Per germline, CDR1 SQVTM and CDR2 ANQGSEA.

This CDR3 is CASSVGLVKTDTQYF. The CDR3 DNA sequence: TGTGCCAGCAGCGTGGGACTAGTAAAAACAGATACGCAGTATTTT. The V call is TRBV9, the J call TRBJ2-3, with 8 bases identical to TRBD2. Germline V gene data show CDR1 as SGDLS and CDR2 as YYNGEE. This CDR3 is 15 amino acids long. Unmatched junction bases numbered 5, after V lost 2 bases and J lost 3 bases.

This sequence joins TRBV28 and TRBJ1-1; a weak D match, TRBD1 (6 bases). Germline V lookup: CDR1 MDHEN, CDR2 SYDVKM. Trimming took off 5 bases at V and 3 bases at J, with 16 bases between the two ends. The CDR3 runs 15 residues. The CDR3 sequence is CASSPRGAGDTEAFF. In nucleotides, the CDR3 is TGTGCCAGCAGTCCTCGAGGGGCAGGGGACACTGAAGCTTTCTTT.